Below, 22 T cell receptor beta chains from the same sample are listed, as sequenced in a study of T cells in Graves' hyperthyroidism and ophthalmopathy. From RNA transcripts, TCR beta CDR3 regions were amplified. During a first-round RT-PCR of the TCR CDR3, the HTBI primer set was used. One entry per CDR3 protein, called by TCRdb with MiXCR from the multiplex PCR reads. This sample yields fewer than 500,000 distinct CDR3 sequences, of which around an eighth are seen a single time; less than 25% belongs to the top ten. Sequencing was performed on blood. The receptors derive from a man aged 25-40 years with Graves' hyperthyroidism that later progressed to Graves' ophthalmopathy.

This clonotype occurred a few times. This chain connects TRBV29-1 to TRBJ2-7; the D gene is possibly TRBD1 (5 bases). From germline, CDR1 is SQVTM and CDR2 ANQGSEA. This CDR3 contains 12 residues. With 7 bases removed from V and 4 bases from J, the gap between germline ends came to 14 bases. The CDR3 region is CSASGRSYEQYF. DNA of the CDR3: TGCAGCGCGTCAGGGCGGTCGTACGAGCAGTACTTC.

In this sample, this clonotype turned up a few times. The chain couples TRBV29-1 to TRBJ2-3, with TRBD1 matching over 9 bases. V was clipped by 7 bases and J by 5 bases; unmatched bases: 7. The CDR3 runs to 13 residues. Germline V lookup: CDR1 SQVTM, CDR2 ANQGSEA. The CDR3 region has the DNA TGCAGCGCCCGGGACAGGGTTTTAGATACGCAGTATTTT. As protein: CSARDRVLDTQYF.

As to this clonotype: A read error is possible here, since a much larger clone lies one base away. The CDR3 end shows no conserved phenylalanine or tryptophan, and so a read error is likely. The V call is TRBV7-8, the J call TRBJ2-5; unclear D gene. The CDR3 runs to 11 residues. Germline CDR1 reads SGHVS; CDR2 reads FQNEAQ. V was shortened by 6 bases and J by 4 bases, with 6 bases between the two germline ends. The CDR3 reads CASRIGETQYL. In DNA, the CDR3 is TGTGCCAGCAGGATTGGAGAGACCCAGTACCTC.

Only a few counts were recorded for this clonotype. The chain couples TRBV5-1 to TRBJ1-1; D is unresolved. V lost 7 bases and J lost 0, with 16 bases in between. There are 15 residues in the CDR3. Germline CDR1 and CDR2: SGHRS and YFSETQ. This CDR3 is CASRGAGSMNTEAFF. The CDR3 DNA reads TGCGCCAGCCGAGGTGCCGGATCGATGAACACTGAAGCTTTCTTT.

There are a few counts of this clonotype. This CDR3 is CSARRLAGGFSYEQYF. The CDR3 DNA follows: TGCAGTGCTAGACGTCTAGCGGGGGGCTTCTCCTACGAGCAGTACTTC. The chain is built from TRBV20-1 and TRBJ2-7, with 11 nucleotides matching TRBD2. Germline CDR1 reads DFQATT; CDR2 reads SNEGSKA (reference sequence). CDR3 length: 16 amino acids. V lost 2 bases, J lost 0 bases, and 6 bases stayed unmatched.

This clonotype was recorded at least ten times. This rearrangement joins TRBV5-5 to TRBJ1-1, with D perhaps TRBD1 (5 bases). V was cut by 5 bases and J by 4 bases, with 15 bases left in between. Germline V gene data show CDR1 as SGHKS and CDR2 as YYEKEE (reference sequence). The CDR3 sequence is 14 residues long. The CDR3 bases are TGTGCCAGCAGACCCAGGGAATTGGGCACTGAAGCTTTCTTT. It translates to CASRPRELGTEAFF.

This clonotype was picked up many times. The V call is TRBV20-1, the J call TRBJ1-4; D is uncertain. V was pared by 2 bases and J by 8 bases, with 21 bases between. CDR1 is DFQATT and CDR2 is SNEGSKA in the germline V gene (reference sequence). The CDR3 loop spans 16 amino acids. The CDR3 region has the DNA TGCAGTGCTAGACCGCCCCACAGTGGGCTCGGAGAAAAACTGTTTTTT. It yields the protein CSARPPHSGLGEKLFF.

Ten or more counts support this clonotype. In nucleotides, the CDR3 is TGTGCCAGCTCACCATGGGACAGGGTCGATGAGCAGTTCTTC. It is translated as CASSPWDRVDEQFF. The rearrangement uses TRBV18 and TRBJ2-1; TRBD1 matches at 9 bases. Looked up from germline, CDR1 is KGHSH and CDR2 is LQKENI. The CDR3 spans 14 residues. The trim removed 2 bases at V and 8 bases at J, leaving 4 bases unmatched.

This clonotype was recorded at least ten times. The rearrangement uses TRBV20-1 and TRBJ1-2; D gene unclear. CDR3 length: 14 amino acids. Germline V gene sequence: CDR1 DFQATT, CDR2 SNEGSKA (reference sequence). V was clipped by 2 bases and J by 4 bases, with 14 bases between them. CDR3 bases: TGCAGTGCTAGACGGGAAGTCGGGTTCTATGGCTACACCTTC. This translates into CSARREVGFYGYTF.

Points on this clonotype: Given a much more abundant clone one base away, this may be a read error. The CDR3 DNA is TGCGCCAGCAGCGAGCCGGGACAGGGAAGCACAGATACGCAGTATTTT. It encodes CASSEPGQGSTDTQYF. The rearrangement uses TRBV5-1 and TRBJ2-3; 9 nucleotides align to TRBD1. Germline CDR1 is SGHRS and CDR2 is YFSETQ. The CDR3 is 16 amino acids. V gave up 4 bases and J gave up 0 bases; unmatched junction bases: 6.

This clonotype has a count of ten or more. The chain has TRBV20-1 and TRBJ2-7; 11 nucleotides line up with TRBD1. Losses at the gene ends were 5 bases for V and 7 bases for J; bases not matched to a gene: 4. The CDR3 length is 12 residues. Germline V gene data show CDR1 as DFQATT and CDR2 as SNEGSKA (reference sequence). This chain's CDR3 is CSAGTGGGEQYF. The CDR3 DNA follows: TGCAGTGCTGGGACAGGGGGAGGGGAGCAGTACTTC.

The chain employs TRBV7-9 and TRBJ1-4, with D perhaps matching TRBD1 (6 bases). CDR3 length: 13 residues. V lost 3 bases and J 8 bases, leaving 10 bases between the germline ends. From germline, CDR1 is SEHNR and CDR2 FQNEAQ (reference sequence). The CDR3 sequence: CASSFYDREKLFF. The CDR3 nucleotides read TGTGCCAGCAGCTTCTATGACAGGGAAAAACTGTTTTTT.

This clonotype was counted many times. The V and J genes are TRBV18 and TRBJ2-5; 7 nucleotides align to TRBD1. J was trimmed by 2 bases and V by 0 bases; bases with no gene match: 3. The CDR3 sequence is 15 residues long. CDR1 and CDR2 (germline): KGHSH, LQKENI. This chain's CDR3 is CASSPPGQKQETQYF. DNA of the CDR3: TGTGCCAGCTCACCACCGGGACAGAAACAAGAGACCCAGTACTTC.

This clonotype was found many times. This sequence joins TRBV20-1 and TRBJ1-1, with D perhaps matching TRBD1 (5 bases). The V and J ends lost 6 bases and 4 bases respectively, with 18 bases between them. CDR1 and CDR2 from the germline V gene are DFQATT and SNEGSKA (reference sequence). This CDR3 comprises 14 residues. The CDR3 reads CSATDGGWVTEAFF. The CDR3 coding sequence is TGCAGTGCCACAGACGGGGGGTGGGTCACTGAAGCTTTCTTT.

The rearrangement links TRBV7-4 to TRBJ1-5; the D gene is possibly TRBD1 (5 bases). The CDR3 is 14 residues long. Germline V CDR1 and CDR2: SGHVT, SQSDAQ. The V end lost 3 bases, the J end lost 3 bases, and 9 bases lay between the germline ends. The chain's CDR3 is CASSFWGPNQPQHF. CDR3 sequence (DNA): TGTGCCAGCAGCTTCTGGGGACCCAATCAGCCCCAGCATTTT.

The chain recombines TRBV6-6 with TRBJ1-3; D is unresolved. Germline CDR1 MNHNY, CDR2 SVGAGI (reference sequence). This CDR3 is built from 18 residues. V gave up 0 bases and J gave up 0 bases, with 15 bases separating them. CDR3 bases: TGTGCCAGCAGTTACTCGACTCGGGGAACTTTCTCTGGAAACACCATATATTTT. It encodes CASSYSTRGTFSGNTIYF.

The chain combines TRBV27 with TRBJ2-3; 11 bases map to TRBD2. The CDR3 covers 17 residues. In germline, CDR1 is MNHEY, CDR2 SMNVEV (reference sequence). J was trimmed by 2 bases and V by 5 bases; bases with no gene match: 9. The CDR3 is CASSNRRTSGPTDTQYF. The CDR3 DNA sequence: TGTGCCAGCAGTAATCGAAGGACTAGCGGGCCCACAGATACGCAGTATTTT.

This clonotype occurred many times. V gene TRBV6-1 combines with J gene TRBJ2-2; D uncertain. The V gene lost 1 base and the J gene lost 3 bases, with 9 bases spanning the gap. Per the germline V gene, CDR1 is MNHNS and CDR2 is SASEGT. This CDR3 is built from 15 residues. The CDR3 here is CASSEGNGYTGELFF. The CDR3 DNA sequence: TGTGCCAGCAGTGAAGGCAACGGTTACACCGGGGAGCTGTTTTTT.

As concerns this clonotype: This clone may be a read error of a much larger clone one base away. The V gene is TRBV12-3 or TRBV12-4, the J gene TRBJ1-2; the D is unclear. The CDR3 totals 12 residues. V was clipped by 5 bases and J by 6 bases, with 10 bases between them. CDR3 loop: CASSEVSHGYTF. CDR3 DNA sequence: TGTGCCAGCAGTGAGGTGAGCCATGGCTACACCTTC.

Concerning this clonotype itself: A read error may produce the germline difference seen at one junction end. This chain uses TRBV7-2 with TRBJ1-4; 7 nucleotides agree with TRBD1. Germline V gives CDR1 SGHTA, CDR2 FQGNSA. The CDR3 extends over 16 amino acids. In DNA, the CDR3 is TGTGCCGGCAGCTTAGCGTCCAGGGGGTCTGGTGAAAAACTGTTTTTT. Protein product: CAGSLASRGSGEKLFF.

This clonotype was seen only a few times. The rearrangement joins TRBV29-1 to TRBJ1-2, with D possibly TRBD1 on 6 matching bases. The V end was cut by 0 bases, the J end by 0 bases, with 11 bases between. The CDR3 is made up of 15 amino acids. Germline V gives CDR1 SQVTM, CDR2 ANQGSEA. The CDR3 here is CSVEDPRGPNYGYTF. For the CDR3, the DNA is TGCAGCGTTGAAGATCCCCGGGGGCCTAACTATGGCTACACCTTC.

This clonotype was seen only a few times. This sequence joins TRBV11-3 and TRBJ1-2, with D possibly being TRBD1 (5 bases). The CDR3 consists of 16 residues. V gave up 5 bases and J gave up 0 bases, with 16 bases separating them. CDR1 and CDR2 (germline): SGHNT, YENEEA. The CDR3 is CASSRGASASNYGYTF. The CDR3, as DNA: TGTGCCAGCAGCAGAGGGGCCTCCGCTTCTAACTATGGCTACACCTTC. The variable domain in full, with the rest retrieved from reference TRBV11-3 and TRBJ1-2, is EAGVVQSPRYKIIEKKQPVAFWCNPISGHNTLYWYLQNLGQGPELLIRYENEEAVDDSQLPKDRFSAERLKGVDSTLKIQPAELGDSAVYLCASSRGASASNYGYTFGSGTRLTVV.